This entry lists 8 T cell receptor beta chains sequenced from one sample in a study of T cell repertoires in cytomegalovirus infection. One entry per CDR3 protein results from TCRdb running MiXCR on the reads. The table lists hundreds of thousands of distinct CDR3 sequences, around 35% of them singletons, with about a sixth in the top ten. Their antigens are not known. This material consisted of cultured PBMCs, taken from culture after CMV antigen stimulation. The origin of the receptors is a human donor in good health (CMV status not recorded). Some clones in this sample may be carry-over from other donors' samples.

The rearrangement links TRBV5-5 to TRBJ2-1; TRBD2 matches at 8 bases. The CDR3 extends over 14 amino acids. CDR1 SGHKS and CDR2 YYEKEE come from the germline V gene (reference sequence). With V trimmed by 4 bases and J by 7 bases, 7 bases remained unmatched. CDR3 coding DNA: TGTGCCAGCAGCCTGCGGGAGGCCCTGAATGAGCAGTTCTTC. Amino acids: CASSLREALNEQFF.

The table lists this clonotype with many counts. The V call is TRBV12-3 or TRBV12-4, the J call TRBJ2-1; 10 bases map to TRBD2. V dropped 6 bases and J dropped 7; count of bases not matched to a gene: 6. The CDR3 is 14 residues long. The CDR3 region has the DNA TGTGCCAGCAGCCCGGGACTAGCGAGTAATGAGCAGTTCTTC. It encodes CASSPGLASNEQFF.

This clonotype was detected only a few times. The rearrangement links TRBV27 to TRBJ2-3; 7 bases are shared with TRBD1. This CDR3 is 15 amino acids long. V trimming: 5 bases; J trimming: 2 bases; junction bases outside the gene matches: 7. Germline CDR1 reads MNHEY; CDR2 reads SMNVEV (reference sequence). DNA for the CDR3: TGTGCCAGCAGTCTACAGGGGTGGGACACAGATACGCAGTATTTT. Residues: CASSLQGWDTDTQYF.

This clonotype was found a few times. This chain connects TRBV5-6 to TRBJ2-3; possible D gene TRBD2, 5 bases. V was trimmed by 3 bases and J by 7 bases, leaving 9 bases between them. Per germline, CDR1 SGHDT and CDR2 YYEEEE. The CDR3 spans 12 residues. For the CDR3, the DNA is TGTGCCAGCAGCTCTCTCGGGAATACGCAGTATTTT. Protein sequence: CASSSLGNTQYF.

V and J are TRBV2 and TRBJ1-5, with D perhaps TRBD1 (5 bases). V was trimmed by 3 bases and J by 6 bases, leaving 9 bases between them. From germline, CDR1 is SNHLY and CDR2 FYNNEI. The CDR3 loop spans 13 amino acids. DNA for the CDR3: TGTGCCAGCAGTGATCGGGGGACTCAGCCCCAGCATTTT. Translating it yields CASSDRGTQPQHF.

The CDR3 DNA is TGTGCCAGCAGTGACCGGACAGGGGGTAGCAATCAGCCCCAGCATTTT. Amino acid sequence: CASSDRTGGSNQPQHF. V gene TRBV2 combines with J gene TRBJ1-5; 10 bases are a match to TRBD1. Germline CDR1 and CDR2: SNHLY and FYNNEI. The CDR3 sequence is 16 residues long. J lost 0 bases, V lost 3 bases, and 2 bases had no gene match.

This clonotype occurred a few times. This CDR3 is CAISIGGYTEAFF. CDR3 DNA sequence: TGTGCAATCAGCATCGGGGGTTACACTGAAGCTTTCTTT. The chain couples TRBV6-1 to TRBJ1-1; possibly TRBD1 for D (5 bases). CDR1 and CDR2 (germline): MNHNS, SASEGT. This CDR3 region has 13 residues.

The chain carries TRBV19 and TRBJ2-5; D may be TRBD1 or TRBD2 (5 bases each). V was clipped by 0 bases and J by 4 bases, with 9 bases between them. The germline gives CDR1 LNHDA, CDR2 SQIVND (reference sequence). This CDR3 spans 14 amino acids. Here the CDR3 DNA reads TGTGCCAGTAGTATAGATGCCGGGGCAGAGACCCAGTACTTC. Translating it yields CASSIDAGAETQYF.